This T cell receptor beta chain was found in a study of regulatory T cells in long-lasting Graves disease. Time point indicated: newly diagnosed GD, antithyroid drugs for less than 3 months. The TCR library was prepared using RNA isolated from PBMCs. According to the study, TCR beta libraries were built with iRepertoire HTBI primers and CDR3-region Arm-PCR. TCRdb reanalysed the multiplex PCR reads using MiXCR and keeps one entry per CDR3 protein. The sample has over 350,000 distinct CDR3 sequences; approximately 15% are singletons. This clonotype was seen at least ten times. This CDR3 is 15 amino acids long. Germline V gene data show CDR1 as SGHDT and CDR2 as YYEEEE. V was pared by 4 bases and J by 5 bases, with 9 bases of the junction left unmatched. These same data were also listed under a study on T cells in Graves' hyperthyroidism and ophthalmopathy.

The sequencing used peripheral blood mononuclear cells (PBMCs), collected at new diagnosis, from a patient treated with antithyroid drugs. This clonotype was sampled from a woman in her 40s with Graves disease. This chain uses TRBV5-6 with TRBJ2-3; 8 nucleotides align to TRBD1. DNA for the CDR3: TGTGCCAGCAGCCCCCCGGGACAGGCAGAAGATACGCAGTATTTT. Amino acids: CASSPPGQAEDTQYF.